These 22 T cell receptor beta chains originate from one sample sequenced in a study of tumor-infiltrating lymphocytes in primary liver carcinoma. Co-extraction of both nucleic acids (RNA and DNA) used about 17-33 mg of unsorted bulk tissue. With a constant-region primer, TCR beta cDNA was made from approximately 510 ng of total RNA. Generation of the TCR beta libraries relied on three nested multiplex PCR rounds using slightly modified ARM-PCR. A C-beta reverse primer and TRBV1-TRBV30 forward primers served in each of the first two PCR rounds, at 10 cycles apiece. MiXCR, applied by TCRdb to the multiplex PCR reads, yields one record per CDR3 protein. The repertoire holds approximately 73,000 distinct CDR3 sequences, with roughly three quarters as singletons. Sequenced material: liver tumor tissue from sampling region 4. As to subset: tumor region T4, right-lateral pole. The receptors were sampled from a man aged 35 to 55 with primary liver carcinoma and hepatitis B virus infection.

J is TRBJ2-5 and V is TRBV11-2, with TRBD2 matching 7 bases. The CDR3 runs to 12 residues. In germline, CDR1 is SGHAT, CDR2 FQNNGV. With 8 bases clipped from V and 0 bases from J, the junction kept 0 bases outside the gene matches. In nucleotides, the CDR3 is TGTGCCAGCGGGGGGGACCAAGAGACCCAGTACTTC. This sequence encodes CASGGDQETQYF.

Remarks on this clonotype: The conserved phenylalanine or tryptophan normally closing the CDR3 is absent here, so this likely arose from a read error. The chain carries TRBV11-2 and TRBJ1-1; 10 positions agree with TRBD1. Germline V gene lookup returns CDR1 SGHAT and CDR2 FQNNGV. The CDR3 runs to 17 residues. The V gene end was trimmed by 5 bases and the J gene end by 4 bases; junction bases not matched to a gene: 13. CDR3: CASSRMGGQGSGTEAFL. Written as DNA, the CDR3 is TGTGCCAGCAGCCGAATGGGGGGACAGGGGTCAGGCACTGAAGCTTTCTTG.

As concerns this clonotype: The junction departs from the called germline gene at one end, perhaps through a read error. The chain joins TRBV28 to TRBJ2-7; the D is unclear. Germline V gives CDR1 MDHEN, CDR2 SYDVKM. This CDR3 has 12 amino acids. The CDR3 is CASSGLGYEKYF. The CDR3 DNA is TGTGCCAGCAGTGGGTTGGGTTACGAGAAGTACTTC.

Comments on this clonotype: A read error may produce the germline difference seen at one junction end. J is TRBJ2-5 and V is TRBV14; no clear D gene. Germline V gene lookup returns CDR1 SGHDN and CDR2 FVKESK. This CDR3 region has 12 residues. CDR3 region: CANSQVAKAKDF. The CDR3 DNA reads TGTGCCAACAGCCAAGTTGCTAAGGCGAAGGATTTC.

For this clonotype: The CDR3 ends on some other residue instead of the conserved phenylalanine or tryptophan, so this is likely a read error. The chain carries TRBV29-1 and TRBJ2-7; D possibly corresponds to TRBD1 (7 bases). Germline V lookup: CDR1 SQVTM, CDR2 ANQGSEA. This CDR3 has 12 residues. V lost 6 bases, J lost 4 bases, and 13 bases lay in between. CDR3 protein: CSVQSGGYEQYY. The CDR3 DNA reads as TGCAGCGTACAGTCAGGGGGGTACGAGCAGTACTAC.

This clonotype showed up just a few times. A much larger clonotype is one base distant, so this may be a read error. J is TRBJ1-4 and V is TRBV30; D is perhaps TRBD1 (5 bases). Germline CDR1 is GTSNPN and CDR2 is SVGIG (reference sequence). Trimming pared 4 bases from V and 8 bases from J, leaving 17 bases between. This CDR3 spans 14 amino acids. CDR3 nucleotide sequence: TGTGCCTGGAATGTAAACGGGGCAGGCGAAAAACTGTTTTTT. It codes for CAWNVNGAGEKLFF.

As for this clonotype: The junction departs from germline at one end; a sequencing error may be responsible. This sequence joins TRBV5-6 and TRBJ2-7, with a tentative D call TRBD1 (6 bases). This CDR3 has 14 amino acids. Germline V gene data show CDR1 as SGHDT and CDR2 as YYEEEE. For the CDR3, the DNA is TGTGCCAGCACCCGGACAGATCAACCCTACGGGCAGTACTTC. It is translated as CASTRTDQPYGQYF.

This clonotype was seen more than once but under ten times. With a much larger clone just one base away, this may be a read error. The CDR3 protein is CASRTQGGAYERYF. The CDR3 region has the DNA TGTGCCAGCAGAACCCAGGGGGGGGCTTACGAGCGGTACTTC. This chain uses TRBV6-1 with TRBJ2-7; the D call may be TRBD1 or TRBD2 (7 bases each). Germline CDR1 reads MNHNS; CDR2 reads SASEGT. This CDR3 spans 14 amino acids.

On this clonotype: One end of the junction varies from germline; a read error may be responsible. The CDR3 reads CSVEGRASGRYNEQFF. CDR3 coding DNA: TGCAGCGTTGAAGGGAGGGCTAGTGGGAGGTACAATGAACAGTTCTTC. The chain employs TRBV29-1 and TRBJ2-1; possible D gene TRBD2, 6 bases. CDR3 length: 16 residues. CDR1 is SQVTM, CDR2 ANQGSEA, per germline.

On this clonotype: One end of the junction does not line up with germline, which may come from a read error. This chain joins TRBV4-1 and TRBJ2-5; the D gene is possibly TRBD1 (5 bases). This CDR3 has 15 residues. In germline, CDR1 is MGHRA, CDR2 YSYEKL. CDR3 residues: CTSSQDSRGQETQYF. The CDR3 coding sequence is TGCACCAGCAGTCAAGATTCAAGGGGCCAAGAGACCCAGTACTTC.

Turning to this clonotype: The junction and the germline gene differ at one end; a read error may be behind it. This chain connects TRBV7-9 to TRBJ2-7; D is unresolved. CDR3 length: 14 amino acids. The germline CDR1 and CDR2 sequences are SEHNR and FQNEAQ (reference sequence). The CDR3, as DNA: TGTACCAGCAGCTCGCAGTGGCTCTCCTACGAGCGGTACTTC. It specifies CTSSSQWLSYERYF. The full variable domain, its missing parts supplied by reference TRBV7-9 and TRBJ2-7, is DTGVSQNPRHKITKRGQNVTFRCDPISEHNRLYWYRQTLGQGPEFLTYFQNEAQLEKSRLLSDRFSAERPKGSFSTLEIQRTEQGDSAMYLCTSSSQWLSYERYFGPGTRLTVT.

The chain recombines TRBV11-2 with TRBJ2-1; weak D call: TRBD1 (6 bases). Germline CDR1 and CDR2: SGHAT and FQNNGV. CDR3 length: 15 residues. Trimming removed 7 bases from V and 12 bases from J, with 25 bases in between. CDR3 nucleotides: TGTGCCAGCATACTAGGGGACATCCGGGGACATGGGCAGTTCTTC. This encodes CASILGDIRGHGQFF.

For this clonotype: At one end, the junction sequence differs from germline, possibly due to a read error. The rearrangement uses TRBV14 and TRBJ2-2; 8 nucleotides align to TRBD1. The CDR3 has 13 residues. CDR1 and CDR2 from the germline V gene are SGHDN and FVKESK. This CDR3 reads CASATTGAGVLYF. DNA of the CDR3: TGTGCCAGCGCGACGACAGGGGCCGGGGTGCTGTATTTT.

Of note for this clonotype: The germline gene is not matched at one end of the junction; a read error may be the cause. This chain connects TRBV7-3 to TRBJ2-5, with 10 nucleotides matching TRBD1. The germline gives CDR1 SGHTA, CDR2 FQGTGA. The CDR3 length is 15 residues. The CDR3 sequence: CASSLAGTGAETQHF. CDR3 sequence (DNA): TGTGCCAGCAGCTTGGCCGGGACAGGGGCAGAGACCCAGCACTTC.

As for this clonotype: At one end, the junction sequence differs from germline, possibly due to a read error. The chain uses TRBV28 and TRBJ2-7, with a tentative D call TRBD2 (6 bases). The CDR3 has 16 residues. Germline-derived CDR1 and CDR2 are MDHEN and SYDVKM. In DNA, the CDR3 is TGTACCAGCAGTTCCCCCGGTGGGAAGGGACTGTACGAGCAGTACTTC. Amino acids: CTSSSPGGKGLYEQYF.

For this clonotype: The conserved closing phenylalanine or tryptophan is absent in this CDR3, likely reflecting a read error. The J gene is TRBJ2-1, the V gene TRBV6-2 or TRBV6-3; D is unclear. V dropped 2 bases and J dropped 2 bases, with 10 bases sitting between them. The CDR3 loop spans 15 amino acids. The germline CDR1 and CDR2 sequences are MNHEY and SVGEGT. The CDR3 spells CASSYRADPYNEQFL. CDR3 nucleotide sequence: TGTGCCAGCAGTTACAGAGCAGATCCCTACAATGAGCAGTTCCTC.

There are many counts of this clonotype. CDR3 residues: CASSPTGTSGRASYNEQFF. In nucleotides, the CDR3 is TGCGCCAGCAGCCCCACCGGGACTAGCGGGAGGGCCTCCTACAATGAGCAGTTCTTC. The chain combines TRBV5-1 with TRBJ2-1; 16 positions agree with TRBD2. Germline CDR1 SGHRS, CDR2 YFSETQ. V shed 4 bases, J shed 0 bases, and the junction held 7 bases outside the gene matches. CDR3 size: 19 residues.

As to this clonotype: One end of the junction fails to match germline, which may point to a read error. V is TRBV28 and J is TRBJ2-7, with D possibly being TRBD2 (5 bases). This CDR3 has 13 amino acids. From germline, CDR1 is MDHEN and CDR2 SYDVKM. The CDR3 DNA reads TGTGCCAGCAGCCGCGGGCCTAACTACGAGCAGTGCTTC. Protein sequence: CASSRGPNYEQCF.

Points on this clonotype: Because the CDR3 is missing its conserved closing phenylalanine or tryptophan, this is likely a read error. The chain is built from TRBV6-2 or TRBV6-3 and TRBJ1-1; 7 positions agree with TRBD1. Germline CDR1 MNHEY, CDR2 SVGEGT. This CDR3 comprises 16 residues. CDR3 sequence reads: CAGSYSTWDRATEAFI. The CDR3 DNA reads TGTGCCGGCAGTTACTCGACATGGGACAGAGCCACTGAAGCTTTCATT.

Sample share makes this clonotype medium-sized. V is TRBV11-1 and J is TRBJ2-7; no reliable D call. V was shortened by 1 base and J by 1 base, with 11 bases between the two germline ends. This CDR3 is built from 15 residues. The germline gives CDR1 SGHAT, CDR2 FQDESV (reference sequence). Here the CDR3 reads CASSLEATVSYEQYF. The CDR3 DNA is TGTGCCAGCAGCTTAGAGGCGACCGTGTCCTACGAGCAGTACTTC.

About this clonotype: Mismatch with germline at one junction end may stem from a read error. This chain joins TRBV4-2 and TRBJ2-7; 13 bases are a match to TRBD2. The CDR3 spans 17 residues. Germline V gene lookup returns CDR1 LGHNA and CDR2 YNFKEQ. CDR3 coding DNA: TGTGCCACTACTGGACTAGCGGGAGTCTATAAGTCCAACGAGCATTACTTC. This sequence encodes CATTGLAGVYKSNEHYF.

Note on this clonotype: Since the CDR3 does not end with the conserved phenylalanine or tryptophan, this likely comes from a read error. It is unclear where the CDR3 begins or ends on the DNA, so no DNA is shown, and the CDR3 is as TCRdb lists it. The gene calls are TRBV11-2 and TRBJ1-2. The length of the CDR3 is 14 amino acids, counting both ends. The V gene's germline CDR1 is SGHAT and CDR2 FQNNGV. CDR3 loop: CASSTLGGLRGYIL.